This T cell receptor (beta chain) originates from a study of blood T cell repertoires in COVID-19. Germline trimming cut 3 bases from V and 3 bases from J; bases unmatched to any gene: 11. CDR1 and CDR2 (germline): SGHTA, FQGNSA. The CDR3 loop spans 17 amino acids. Original analysis: Reference gene primer amplification gave nucleated cell count estimates. The method was immunoSEQ multiplex PCR; TCRdb's version includes in-frame clones alone and lacks a portion of them. For V, J and clone size, that table is used; D and trimming come from the DNA. Of more than 130,000 clones detected, almost 90% appear once; the ten largest clones hold about 11%.

The sequence came from a man aged 45-65 years with active or convalescent COVID-19. The sequencing sample was made of peripheral blood. This chain connects TRBV7-2 to TRBJ2-7, with TRBD2 matching 10 bases. CDR3 sequence (DNA): TGTGCCAGCAGCTTGCACCCCCCGGCTAGCGGGGGCTACGAGCAGTACTTC. Residues: CASSLHPPASGGYEQYF.